This T cell receptor (beta chain) was retrieved from a study of shared clonotypes between healthy human individuals. Overall study context: The study drew on two women and a few men aged 18 to 49 as donors. Findings and caveats of the study: Investigators collected only blood, and repertoires in tissues likely differ.

The CDR3 consists of 15 residues. Trimming took 4 bases from V and 3 from J; bases not matched to a gene: 7. Germline V gene lookup returns CDR1 SGDLS and CDR2 YYNGEE. Sequencing was performed with immunoSEQ multiplex PCR; in TCRdb, only in-frame clones are kept and a portion is missing. The repertoire has some 480,000 clones, roughly 85% of them found once; the top ten carry 9.5% to 15%. Concerning this clone itself: The antigen remains unidentified.

The sequence derives from a woman aged 40-49 years in good health. Some clones in this sample may be carry-over from other donors' samples. Sequenced material: PBMCs. The genes are TRBV9 and TRBJ1-5; 7 bases line up with TRBD1. CDR3: CASSPLGQLNQPQHF. CDR3 sequence (DNA): TGTGCCAGCAGCCCTCTGGGACAGCTCAATCAGCCCCAGCATTTT.